This is a list of T cell receptor beta chains from one sample in a study of blood T cell repertoires in COVID-19. Sequencing used immunoSEQ multiplex PCR; TCRdb keeps in-frame clones, though not all of them. Of about 150,000 clones listed, 80% to 90% were seen once; the top ten hold about 15%. The sequenced sample was peripheral blood. These receptors were obtained from a woman in her thirties or forties with acute or convalescent COVID-19. The CDR3 runs from the conserved cysteine through the conserved F or W.

J,V,CDR3
TRBJ1-1,TRBV28,CASSFAQGMRTEAFF
TRBJ2-1,TRBV24-1,CATSDLTPGTSGRSYNEQFF
TRBJ2-1,TRBV2,CASIRTRNNEQFF
TRBJ2-3,TRBV5-1,CASMQGGAWGDTQYF
TRBJ2-2,TRBV5-1,CASSPSGTEDTGELFF
TRBJ2-2,TRBV5-6,CASSLYTNTGELFF
TRBJ2-1,TRBV13,CASSSQGLAGGREQFF
TRBJ1-4,TRBV19,CASSISSGGFEKLFF
TRBJ1-5,TRBV4-2,CASSPYTGSNQPQHF
TRBJ1-2,TRBV7-6,CASSLTPTHQLAGYTF
TRBJ1-1,TRBV27,CASSRTGTEAFF
TRBJ2-1,TRBV6-5,CASQRDRGYNEQFF
TRBJ2-1,TRBV15,CATTREQGIAQFF
TRBJ2-1,TRBV27,CASSLAGSSYNEQFF
TRBJ2-3,TRBV20-1,CSASRTSGNTDTQYF
TRBJ1-1,TRBV12-3/TRBV12-4,CASTAMNTEAFF
TRBJ1-3,TRBV9,CASTSGGFTPGNTIYF
TRBJ1-3,TRBV9,CASSDSDRVGNTIYF
TRBJ2-1,TRBV10-3,CAISESLAYEQFF
TRBJ2-7,TRBV5-1,CASSLGSDEQYF
TRBJ2-3,TRBV3-1/TRBV3-2,CASSQESWRPTDTQYF
TRBJ2-6,TRBV14,CASSPRHFSGANVLTF
TRBJ2-1,TRBV30,CAWSVGTSNYNEQFF
TRBJ2-5,TRBV29-1,CSVLGQDAETQYF
TRBJ2-3,TRBV3-1/TRBV3-2,CASSQGTTLTDTQYF
TRBJ2-5,TRBV5-4,CASSLALEGKTQYF
TRBJ1-3,TRBV2,CAILAPVLPGNTIYF
TRBJ2-5,TRBV20-1,CSASNLLAGGKRKTQYF
TRBJ2-2,TRBV14,CASSQSSGRLGTGELFF
TRBJ2-2,TRBV15,CATSRVGLAGGGELFF
TRBJ1-6,TRBV28,CASSSLNMRVLHF
TRBJ2-1,TRBV3-1/TRBV3-2,CASSSRAQGGNEQFF
TRBJ1-5,TRBV7-8,CASSLSEGGVGSQPQHF
TRBJ2-1,TRBV4-1,CASSSRDRGFDEQFF
TRBJ1-3,TRBV2,CASSDWGELAPGNTIYF
TRBJ2-7,TRBV27,CASTGGDFPYEQYF
TRBJ1-5,TRBV19,CASRGTGGGNNQPQHF
TRBJ2-2,TRBV18,CASSRAAGELFF
TRBJ1-1,TRBV2,CASRGTAKAAEAFF
TRBJ2-7,TRBV6-5,CASSPGLAVEQYF
TRBJ2-2,TRBV19,CASKLGGDYANTGELFF
TRBJ2-7,TRBV6-5,CASRSLGEQYF
TRBJ1-2,TRBV4-2,CASSVWTANYGYTF
TRBJ2-3,TRBV9,CASSPPGGADTQYF
TRBJ1-2,TRBV6-5,CASSYSAGARGYTF
TRBJ1-2,TRBV6-5,CASSPTGGYFGYTF
TRBJ2-4,TRBV28,CASSLVHRQNIQYF
TRBJ2-1,TRBV15,CATSREGGEQFF
TRBJ1-2,TRBV5-1,CASSLGQVLNYGYTF
TRBJ1-2,TRBV20-1,CSASLSDYGYTF
TRBJ2-7,TRBV11-3,CASSLVGLAGVGHEQYF
TRBJ2-5,TRBV11-3,CASSSTSGETQYF
TRBJ1-1,TRBV19,CASTRGALNTEAFF
TRBJ2-3,TRBV29-1,CSTWTVTDTQYF